The 9 T cell receptor beta chains presented below share a single source sample, sequenced in a study of T-cell memory formation after mild COVID-19. TCRdb fed the 5' RACE reads into MiXCR, producing one record per CDR3 protein. The sample yields approximately 250,000 distinct CDR3 sequences, 15% to 20% seen once. The sequenced sample consisted of PBMCs or a T cell subset sorted from them (not recorded which). These receptors came from a man between 18 and 35 years old who had mild COVID-19 (a few samples of this study predate the infection). Cell type and time point are not known.

The chain couples TRBV29-1 to TRBJ2-5; 9 positions match TRBD1. Per the germline V gene, CDR1 is SQVTM and CDR2 is ANQGSEA. V lost 6 bases, J lost 5 bases, and 10 bases stayed unmatched. The CDR3 covers 14 residues. This CDR3 reads CSVTGTGSGETQYF. CDR3 nucleotide sequence: TGCAGCGTGACCGGGACAGGGTCTGGGGAGACCCAGTACTTC.

The chain employs TRBV10-3 and TRBJ2-1; D is unresolved. CDR1 ENHRY and CDR2 SYGVKD come from the germline V gene. V lost 0 bases and J 0 bases, leaving 6 bases between the germline ends. The CDR3 is 15 amino acids. The chain's CDR3 is CAISESAVSYNEQFF. DNA for the CDR3: TGTGCCATCAGTGAGTCGGCGGTCTCCTACAATGAGCAGTTCTTC.

This clonotype was seen a few times. V usage is TRBV4-1 and J usage is TRBJ1-1; D gene uncertain. From germline, CDR1 is MGHRA and CDR2 YSYEKL. The germline V and J ends were trimmed by 0 bases and 0 bases, with 14 bases remaining between them. CDR3 size: 17 residues. The CDR3 nucleotides read TGCGCCAGCAGCCAAGAACGAACCGGCAACCTGAACACTGAAGCTTTCTTT. This translates into CASSQERTGNLNTEAFF.

This clonotype was recorded only once. This chain uses TRBV29-1 with TRBJ1-2; TRBD1 matches at 8 bases. The length of the CDR3 is 14 residues. J gave up 5 bases and V 6 bases, and 11 bases lay outside the gene matches. Germline V CDR1 and CDR2: SQVTM, ANQGSEA. The CDR3 nucleotides are TGCAGCGTAGCAGACAGGGGTCCGACGTATGGCTACACCTTC. This gives the protein CSVADRGPTYGYTF.

This clonotype appeared a few times. The gene calls are TRBV7-2 and TRBJ2-2, with 9 bases fitting TRBD1. Trimming at V came to 5 bases and at J to 6 bases, leaving 7 bases not matched to a gene. Germline V lookup: CDR1 SGHTA, CDR2 FQGNSA. This CDR3 has 15 amino acids. The CDR3 region is CASSAGTGLPGELFF. The CDR3 DNA sequence: TGTGCCAGCAGCGCCGGGACAGGGCTTCCCGGGGAGCTGTTTTTT.

The CDR3: CASRPGTGTTEAFF. The CDR3 DNA sequence: TGTGCCAGCAGACCCGGGACAGGGACCACTGAAGCTTTCTTT. V and J are TRBV11-1 and TRBJ1-1; 9 bases agree with TRBD1. This CDR3 region has 14 residues. V lost 6 bases and J lost 4; bases outside the gene matches: 6. Germline V gene data show CDR1 as SGHAT and CDR2 as FQDESV (reference sequence).

This clonotype was observed a few times. The genes are TRBV6-5 and TRBJ2-7; D tentatively reads TRBD1 or TRBD2 (5 bases each). V was shortened by 6 bases and J by 4 bases, with 16 bases between the two germline ends. From germline, CDR1 is MNHEY and CDR2 SVGAGI. The CDR3 is 14 residues long. CDR3 in amino acids: CASSGAGKTYEQYF. As DNA, the CDR3 is TGTGCCAGCAGCGGGGCAGGGAAAACATACGAGCAGTACTTC.

V is TRBV4-1 and J is TRBJ2-1; TRBD2 might be the D (6 bases). Germline loops: CDR1 MGHRA, CDR2 YSYEKL. Trimming took off 2 bases at V and 6 bases at J, with 8 bases between the two ends. The CDR3 is made up of 13 amino acids. The CDR3 DNA sequence: TGCGCCAGCAGCCAATCGACTAGCAATGAGCAGTTCTTC. Translation gives CASSQSTSNEQFF.

This clonotype was counted ten times or more. The V call is TRBV28, the J call TRBJ2-1, with D unclear. The V end lost 2 bases, the J end lost 3 bases, and 5 bases lay between the germline ends. Germline-derived CDR1 and CDR2 are MDHEN and SYDVKM. CDR3 length: 13 residues. CDR3 nucleotide sequence: TGTGCCAGCAGTTTAGTCGGCTACAATGAGCAGTTCTTC. Its protein product is CASSLVGYNEQFF.